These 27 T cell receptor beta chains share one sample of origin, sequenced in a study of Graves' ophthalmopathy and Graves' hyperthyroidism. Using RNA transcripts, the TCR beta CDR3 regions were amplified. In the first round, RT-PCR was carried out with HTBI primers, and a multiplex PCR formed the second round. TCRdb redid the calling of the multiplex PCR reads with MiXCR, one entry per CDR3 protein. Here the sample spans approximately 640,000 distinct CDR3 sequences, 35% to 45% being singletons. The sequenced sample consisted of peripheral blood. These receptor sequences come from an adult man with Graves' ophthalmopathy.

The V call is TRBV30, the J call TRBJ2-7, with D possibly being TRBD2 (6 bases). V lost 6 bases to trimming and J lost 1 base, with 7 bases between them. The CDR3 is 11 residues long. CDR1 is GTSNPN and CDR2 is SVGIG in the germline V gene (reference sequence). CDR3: CACGTSYEQYF. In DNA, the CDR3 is TGTGCCTGCGGGACTTCCTACGAGCAGTACTTC.

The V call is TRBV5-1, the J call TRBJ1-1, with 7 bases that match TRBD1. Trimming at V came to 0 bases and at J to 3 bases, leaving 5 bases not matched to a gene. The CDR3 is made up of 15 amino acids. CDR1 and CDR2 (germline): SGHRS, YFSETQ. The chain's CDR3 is CASSLVIGGDTEAFF. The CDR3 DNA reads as TGCGCCAGCAGCTTGGTCATAGGGGGCGACACTGAAGCTTTCTTT.

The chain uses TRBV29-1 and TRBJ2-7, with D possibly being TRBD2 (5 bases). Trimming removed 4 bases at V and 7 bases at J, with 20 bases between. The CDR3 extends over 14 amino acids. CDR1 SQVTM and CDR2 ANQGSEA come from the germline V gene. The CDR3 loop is CSVVLGGGTGEQYF. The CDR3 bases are TGCAGCGTTGTACTAGGAGGTGGTACCGGGGAGCAGTACTTC.

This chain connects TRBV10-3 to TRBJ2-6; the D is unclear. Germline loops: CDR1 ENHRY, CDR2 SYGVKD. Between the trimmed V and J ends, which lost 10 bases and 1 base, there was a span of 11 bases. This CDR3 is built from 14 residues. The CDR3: CATGEQSGANVLTF. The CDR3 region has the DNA TGTGCCACGGGTGAACAGTCTGGGGCCAACGTCCTGACTTTC.

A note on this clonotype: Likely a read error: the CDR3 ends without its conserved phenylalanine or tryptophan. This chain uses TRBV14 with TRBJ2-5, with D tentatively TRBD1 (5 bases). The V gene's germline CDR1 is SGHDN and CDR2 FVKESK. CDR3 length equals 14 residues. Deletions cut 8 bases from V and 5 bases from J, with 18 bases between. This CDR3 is CASYTGPRVETQYV. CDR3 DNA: TGTGCCAGCTACACCGGGCCCAGGGTGGAGACCCAGTACGTC.

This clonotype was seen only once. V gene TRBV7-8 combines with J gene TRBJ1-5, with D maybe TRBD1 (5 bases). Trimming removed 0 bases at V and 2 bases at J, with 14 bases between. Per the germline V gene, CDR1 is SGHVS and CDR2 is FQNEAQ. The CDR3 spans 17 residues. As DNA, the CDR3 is TGTGCCAGCAGCTTAGCAGGGAGGGGTGGGGGCAATCAGCCCCAGCATTTT. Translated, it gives CASSLAGRGGGNQPQHF.

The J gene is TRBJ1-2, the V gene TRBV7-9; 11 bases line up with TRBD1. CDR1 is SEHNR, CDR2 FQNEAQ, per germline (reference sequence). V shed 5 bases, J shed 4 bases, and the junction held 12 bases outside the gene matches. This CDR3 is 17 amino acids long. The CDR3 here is CASSPGTGGFVGYGYTF. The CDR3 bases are TGTGCCAGCAGCCCCGGGACAGGGGGGTTCGTGGGCTATGGCTACACCTTC.

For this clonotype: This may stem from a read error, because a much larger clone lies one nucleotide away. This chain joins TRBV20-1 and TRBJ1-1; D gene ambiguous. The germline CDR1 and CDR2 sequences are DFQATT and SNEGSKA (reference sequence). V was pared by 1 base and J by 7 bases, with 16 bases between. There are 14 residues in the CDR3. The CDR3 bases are TGCAGTGCTAGAGGCCCCGGGCGGTCACTTGAAGCTTTCTTT. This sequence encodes CSARGPGRSLEAFF.

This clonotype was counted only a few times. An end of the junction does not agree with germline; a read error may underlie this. DNA for the CDR3: TGTGCCATTACGCGCCAGCCTAATTTACCCCTCCACTTT. Translating it yields CAITRQPNLPLHF. The V and J genes are TRBV10-3 and TRBJ1-6; D is undetermined. Germline V gives CDR1 ENHRY, CDR2 SYGVKD. The CDR3 has 13 amino acids.

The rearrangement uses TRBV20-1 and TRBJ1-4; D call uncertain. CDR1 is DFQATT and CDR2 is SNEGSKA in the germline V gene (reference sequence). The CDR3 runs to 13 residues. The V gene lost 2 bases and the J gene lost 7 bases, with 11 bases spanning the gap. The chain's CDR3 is CSARTGEAEKLFF. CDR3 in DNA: TGCAGTGCTAGAACTGGGGAGGCTGAAAAACTGTTTTTT.

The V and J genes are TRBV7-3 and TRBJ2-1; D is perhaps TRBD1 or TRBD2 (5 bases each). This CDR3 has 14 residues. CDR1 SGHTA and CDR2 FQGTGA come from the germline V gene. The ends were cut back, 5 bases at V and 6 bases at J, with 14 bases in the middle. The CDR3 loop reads CASSPRGRANEQFF. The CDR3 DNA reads TGTGCCAGCAGCCCCCGGGGCCGGGCCAATGAGCAGTTCTTC.

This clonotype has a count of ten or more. The CDR3 sequence is CASSPQEQVYGYTF. The CDR3 DNA is TGTGCCAGCAGCCCTCAAGAGCAGGTTTATGGCTACACCTTC. The rearrangement uses TRBV7-2 and TRBJ1-2; D gene ambiguous. The CDR3 runs to 14 residues. The V end was cut by 5 bases, the J end by 5 bases, with 15 bases between. Germline lookup yields CDR1 SGHTA and CDR2 FQGNSA. Full variable domain (rest looked up from reference TRBV7-2 and TRBJ1-2): GAGVSQSPSNKVTEKGKDVELRCDPISGHTALYWYRQSLGQGLEFLIYFQGNSAPDKSGLPSDRFSAERTGGSVSTLTIQRTQQEDSAVYLCASSPQEQVYGYTFGSGTRLTVV.

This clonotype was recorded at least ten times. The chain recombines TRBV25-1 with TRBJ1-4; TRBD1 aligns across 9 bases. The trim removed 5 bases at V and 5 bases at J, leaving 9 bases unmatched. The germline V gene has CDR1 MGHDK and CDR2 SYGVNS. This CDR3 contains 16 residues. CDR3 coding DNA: TGTGCCAGCAGTATCCCAACCGGGACAGGGAATGAAAAACTGTTTTTT. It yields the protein CASSIPTGTGNEKLFF.

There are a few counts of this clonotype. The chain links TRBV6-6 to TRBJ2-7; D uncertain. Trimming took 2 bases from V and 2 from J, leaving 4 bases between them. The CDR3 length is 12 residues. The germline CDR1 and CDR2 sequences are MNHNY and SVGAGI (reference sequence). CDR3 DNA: TGTGCCAGCAGTTACAGGACCTACGAGCAGTACTTC. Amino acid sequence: CASSYRTYEQYF.

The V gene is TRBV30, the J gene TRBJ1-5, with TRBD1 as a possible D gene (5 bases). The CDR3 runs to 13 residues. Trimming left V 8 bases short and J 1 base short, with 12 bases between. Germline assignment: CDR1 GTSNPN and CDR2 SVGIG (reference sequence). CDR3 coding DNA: TGTGCCGTGGGCTCAGGGAGCAATCAGCCCCAGCATTTT. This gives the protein CAVGSGSNQPQHF. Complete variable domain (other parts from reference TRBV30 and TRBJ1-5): SQTIHQWPATLVQPVGSPLSLECTVEGTSNPNLYWYRQAAGRGLQLLFYSVGIGQISSEVPQNLSASRPQDRQFILSSKKLLLSDSGFYLCAVGSGSNQPQHFGDGTRLSIL.

The CDR3 here is CASRSGQGTGEETQYF. CDR3 in DNA: TGTGCCAGCAGGTCGGGACAGGGGACCGGGGAGGAGACCCAGTACTTC. The J gene is TRBJ2-5, the V gene TRBV5-5; 10 bases fit TRBD1. The CDR3 covers 16 residues. V was clipped by 5 bases and J by 5 bases; unmatched bases: 12. Looked up from germline, CDR1 is SGHKS and CDR2 is YYEKEE (reference sequence).

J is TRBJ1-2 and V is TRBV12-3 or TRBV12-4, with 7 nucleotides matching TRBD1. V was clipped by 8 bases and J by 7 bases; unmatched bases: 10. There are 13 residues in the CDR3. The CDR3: CASGSTGQPGYTF. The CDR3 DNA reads TGTGCCAGCGGGTCCACGGGACAGCCTGGCTACACCTTC.

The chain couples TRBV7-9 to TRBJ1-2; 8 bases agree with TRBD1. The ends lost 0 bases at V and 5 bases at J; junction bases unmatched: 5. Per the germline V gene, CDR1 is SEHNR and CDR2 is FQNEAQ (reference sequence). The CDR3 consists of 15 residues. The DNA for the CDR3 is TGTGCCAGCAGCTTAGCGGGACAGGTGCGGTATGGCTACACCTTC. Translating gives CASSLAGQVRYGYTF.

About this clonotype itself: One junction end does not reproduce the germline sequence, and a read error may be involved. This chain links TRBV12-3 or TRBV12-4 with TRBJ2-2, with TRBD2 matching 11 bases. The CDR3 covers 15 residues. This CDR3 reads CASSPSGRLSGELVF. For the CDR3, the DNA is TGTGCCAGCAGTCCTAGCGGGAGGCTTTCCGGGGAGCTGGTTTTT.

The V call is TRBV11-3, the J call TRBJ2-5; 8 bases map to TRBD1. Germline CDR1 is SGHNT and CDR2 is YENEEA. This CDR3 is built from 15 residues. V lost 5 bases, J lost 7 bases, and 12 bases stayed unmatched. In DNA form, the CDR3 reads TGTGCCAGCAGCCCTCGGACAGGGCAGAGAGGGACCCAGTACTTC. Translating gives CASSPRTGQRGTQYF.

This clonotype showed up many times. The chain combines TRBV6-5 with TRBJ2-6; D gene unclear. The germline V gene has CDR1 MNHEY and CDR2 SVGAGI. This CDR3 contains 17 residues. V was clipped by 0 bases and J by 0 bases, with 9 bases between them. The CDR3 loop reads CASSYSSQPSGANVLTF. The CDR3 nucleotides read TGTGCCAGCAGTTACTCGTCCCAACCCTCTGGGGCCAACGTCCTGACTTTC.

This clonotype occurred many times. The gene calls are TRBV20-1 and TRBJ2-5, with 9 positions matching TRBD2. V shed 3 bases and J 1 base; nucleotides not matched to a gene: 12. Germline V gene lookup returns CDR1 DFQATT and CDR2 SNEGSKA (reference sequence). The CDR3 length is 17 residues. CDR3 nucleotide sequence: TGCAGTGCTAGGTGCGGGAGGGCCCAGTGTGCCCAAGAGACCCAGTACTTC. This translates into CSARCGRAQCAQETQYF.

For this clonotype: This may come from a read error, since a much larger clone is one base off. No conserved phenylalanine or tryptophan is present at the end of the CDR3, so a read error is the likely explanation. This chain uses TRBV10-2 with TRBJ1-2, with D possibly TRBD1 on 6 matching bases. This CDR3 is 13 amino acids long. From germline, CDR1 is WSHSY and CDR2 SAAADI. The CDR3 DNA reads TGTGCCAGCAGGGGCAGGGATTTCTATGGCTACACCCTC. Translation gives CASRGRDFYGYTL.

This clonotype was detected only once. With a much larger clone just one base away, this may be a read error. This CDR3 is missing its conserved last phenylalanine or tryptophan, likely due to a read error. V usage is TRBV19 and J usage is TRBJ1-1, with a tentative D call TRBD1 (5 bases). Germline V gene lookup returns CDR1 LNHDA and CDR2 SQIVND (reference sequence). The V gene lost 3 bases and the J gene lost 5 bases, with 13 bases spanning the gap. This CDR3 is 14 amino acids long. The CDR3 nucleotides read TGTGCCAGTAGTATCGACAGAGGAAGAACTGAAGCTTTCATT. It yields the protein CASSIDRGRTEAFI.

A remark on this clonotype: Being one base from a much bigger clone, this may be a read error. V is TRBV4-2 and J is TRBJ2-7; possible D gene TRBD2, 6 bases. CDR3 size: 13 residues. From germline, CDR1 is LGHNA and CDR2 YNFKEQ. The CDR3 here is CASSQAMDYEQCF. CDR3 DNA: TGTGCCAGCAGCCAAGCTATGGACTACGAGCAGTGCTTC.

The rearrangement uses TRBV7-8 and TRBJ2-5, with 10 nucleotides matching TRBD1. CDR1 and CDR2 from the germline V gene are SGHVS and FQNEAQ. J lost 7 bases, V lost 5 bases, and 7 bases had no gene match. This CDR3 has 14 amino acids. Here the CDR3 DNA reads TGTGCCAGCAGCGTAACCGGGACAGGGGTGACCCAGTACTTC. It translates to CASSVTGTGVTQYF. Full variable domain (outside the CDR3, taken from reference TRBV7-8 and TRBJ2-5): GAGVSQSPRYKVAKRGQDVALRCDPISGHVSLFWYQQALGQGPEFLTYFQNEAQLDKSGLPSDRFFAERPEGSVSTLKIQRTQQEDSAVYLCASSVTGTGVTQYFGPGTRLLVL.

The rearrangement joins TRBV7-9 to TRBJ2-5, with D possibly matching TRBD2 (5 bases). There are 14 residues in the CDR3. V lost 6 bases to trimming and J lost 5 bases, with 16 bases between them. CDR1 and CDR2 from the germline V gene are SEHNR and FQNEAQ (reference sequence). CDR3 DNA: TGTGCCAGCAGAGCGGACGGTGACGGGGAGACCCAGTACTTC. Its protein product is CASRADGDGETQYF.